The clone carrying this T cell receptor (beta chain) was recorded many times. Antigen: not known. This record comes from a study of CD8+CD57+ T cells in acquired aplastic anemia. Overall study results and limits: There were roughly 30 CD8+ CDR3 sequences that occurred in both patients and controls.

This CDR3 comprises 14 residues. Losses at the gene ends were 5 bases for V and 4 bases for J; bases not matched to a gene: 6. The TCR beta profiling, which covered VDJ combination and CDR3 sequence, was carried out using genomic DNA as the template. TCRdb fed the reads into MiXCR, producing one record per CDR3 protein. The sample consists of roughly 200,000 distinct CDR3 sequences, about 62% of them appearing once. All patients picked for sequencing had shown, by flow cytometry, an expansion of CD8+CD57+ cells. As a group, the patients uniformly had severe acquired aplastic anemia. The TCR sequence derives from a human donor with aplastic anemia. The sample comprised sorted CD4+, CD8+, or CD8+CD57+ T cells (not recorded which) from PBMCs. The genes are TRBV12-3 or TRBV12-4 and TRBJ1-1; the match to TRBD1 covers 8 bases. CDR3 in DNA: TGTGCCAGCAGTGCAGGGGGCGTGGGCACTGAAGCTTTCTTT. This sequence encodes CASSAGGVGTEAFF.